This entry is about one T cell receptor beta chain. This sample was taken from a study of blood T cell repertoires in COVID-19. Looking at the study overall: Researchers got acute and convalescent COVID-19 samples from the United States, Italy and Spain. Sources were T cells, B-cell-depleted T cells, or PBMCs; the material itself was cDNA or gDNA.

Original processing notes: Amplifying reference gene primers gave estimates of nucleated cell counts. TCRdb's copy holds only in-frame clones and misses some; the assay was immunoSEQ multiplex PCR. D and trimming come from the DNA, and the V and J calls and clone size come from that table. The sample comprises under 250,000 clones, about 80% of which are singletons, and 3% to 3.5% rests with the top ten. Looked up from germline, CDR1 is KGHDR and CDR2 is SFDVKD. The junction had 19 bases not matched to a gene; V was cut back by 9 bases and J by 4 bases. The CDR3 is 17 residues long. This chain links TRBV24-1 with TRBJ2-5; 7 bases line up with TRBD2. The sequencing sample was made of peripheral blood. The receptor comes from a woman aged 30 to 39 who had recovered from COVID-19. CDR3 nucleotide sequence: TGTGCCACCGGATCGCTTCGGGGAGGGCCGTCGGTAGAGACCCAGTACTTC. This codes for CATGSLRGGPSVETQYF.